Below are 3 T cell receptor beta chains sequenced from a single sample in a study of identical twins. MiXCR, run by TCRdb on the 5' RACE reads, gives a single entry per CDR3 protein. The sample yields roughly 250,000 distinct CDR3 sequences, roughly 13% seen once. Source material: memory (CD45RO+) T cells sorted from blood. These receptors all stem from a young woman in good health.

The V gene is TRBV19, the J gene TRBJ2-7; 13 positions agree with TRBD2. The germline V gene encodes CDR1 LNHDA and CDR2 SQIVND (reference sequence). V gave up 5 bases and J gave up 4 bases; unmatched junction bases: 8. The length of the CDR3 is 16 residues. CDR3 in DNA: TGTGCCAGTAGTGTTTACGGGACTAGCGGGGCATACGAGCAGTACTTC. Amino acids: CASSVYGTSGAYEQYF.

The sample holds a few counts of this clonotype. The CDR3 nucleotides are TGCAGTGCTAGACCCCCTCGGGGGAACTACTATGGCTACACCTTC. Amino acids: CSARPPRGNYYGYTF. The rearrangement joins TRBV20-1 to TRBJ1-2; the D gene is possibly TRBD1 (5 bases). Germline-derived CDR1 and CDR2 are DFQATT and SNEGSKA (reference sequence). V was trimmed by 2 bases and J by 3 bases, leaving 16 bases between them. CDR3 size: 15 residues.

This clonotype counts as medium-sized (0.01 to 0.1%). The chain carries TRBV12-3 or TRBV12-4 and TRBJ2-7; no reliable D call. V lost 3 bases to trimming and J lost 6 bases, with 6 bases between them. This CDR3 comprises 11 residues. The CDR3 protein is CASSFYGEQYF. As DNA, the CDR3 is TGTGCCAGCAGTTTTTATGGCGAGCAGTACTTC.